The 20 T cell receptor beta chains below were found in one sample sequenced in a study of T cell responses to AZD1222 COVID-19 vaccine. Produced via immunoSEQ multiplex PCR; TCRdb's table is partial and in-frame only. The table records about 100,000 clones, around 87% of them present only once. Material: peripheral blood, obtained on day 0 of MenACWY control vaccination. Receptor source: an adult in good health.

This sequence joins TRBV28 and TRBJ1-2; 10 bases align to TRBD1. The CDR3 runs to 15 residues. Germline CDR1 reads MDHEN; CDR2 reads SYDVKM. The ends lost 7 bases at V and 7 bases at J; junction bases unmatched: 12. CDR3 DNA sequence: TGTGCCAGCACAACCTCGACAGGGGGCGCAACTGGCTACACCTTC. Translated: CASTTSTGGATGYTF.

The rearrangement links TRBV7-9 to TRBJ2-3; perhaps TRBD1 as D (6 bases). The CDR3 totals 13 residues. Trimming left V 5 bases short and J 4 bases short, with 10 bases between. The germline gives CDR1 SEHNR, CDR2 FQNEAQ (reference sequence). CDR3 sequence (DNA): TGTGCCAGCAGCCCAAAGGGGGCAGATACGCAGTATTTT. This translates into CASSPKGADTQYF.

The chain carries TRBV4-1 and TRBJ1-2; possibly TRBD1 for D (5 bases). V shed 1 base and J shed 1 base, with 10 bases lying between them. The CDR3 runs to 15 residues. CDR1 is MGHRA, CDR2 YSYEKL, per germline. CDR3 sequence reads: CASSQAEQVNYGYTF. CDR3 coding DNA: TGCGCCAGCAGCCAAGCGGAACAGGTTAACTATGGCTACACCTTC.

This chain connects TRBV28 to TRBJ1-2, with D possibly TRBD1 on 5 matching bases. Trimming removed 7 bases at V and 0 bases at J, with 15 bases between. The CDR3 covers 15 residues. The germline V gene encodes CDR1 MDHEN and CDR2 SYDVKM. This CDR3 is CASKATEGANYGYTF. DNA of the CDR3: TGTGCCAGCAAGGCGACAGAGGGCGCTAACTATGGCTACACCTTC.

The chain carries TRBV5-1 and TRBJ1-1; maybe TRBD1 (5 bases). This CDR3 comprises 13 residues. Trimming stripped 2 bases from V and 4 bases from J, with 9 bases between. The germline V gene has CDR1 SGHRS and CDR2 YFSETQ. The CDR3 bases are TGCGCCAGCAGCTTCCAGGGTCCCACTGAAGCTTTCTTT. Protein product: CASSFQGPTEAFF. Based on the CDR3 plus reference TRBV5-1 and TRBJ1-1, the full variable domain is KAGVTQTPRYLIKTRGQQVTLSCSPISGHRSVSWYQQTPGQGLQFLFEYFSETQRNKGNFPGRFSGRQFSNSRSEMNVSTLELGDSALYLCASSFQGPTEAFFGQGTRLTVV.

The J gene is TRBJ2-5, the V gene TRBV6-1, with D unclear. Germline CDR1 and CDR2: MNHNS and SASEGT. CDR3 length: 14 amino acids. V was clipped by 7 bases and J by 5 bases, with 17 bases between them. Here the CDR3 DNA reads TGTGCCAGCATTAAGACCCAGGCCGTGGAGACCCAGTACTTC. Translation: CASIKTQAVETQYF.

The genes are TRBV5-1 and TRBJ2-3, with D possibly matching TRBD2 (6 bases). V lost 3 bases to trimming and J lost 0 bases, with 11 bases between them. This CDR3 has 15 amino acids. CDR1 is SGHRS and CDR2 is YFSETQ in the germline V gene. CDR3 sequence: CASSSEGRSTDTQYF. In nucleotides, the CDR3 is TGCGCCAGCAGCTCGGAGGGGAGAAGCACAGATACGCAGTATTTT.

This chain links TRBV10-3 with TRBJ1-1; 9 bases align to TRBD1. Germline assignment: CDR1 ENHRY and CDR2 SYGVKD. CDR3 size: 14 residues. V trimming: 6 bases; J trimming: 1 base; junction bases outside the gene matches: 3. CDR3 loop: CAISLGQGNTEAFF. CDR3 in DNA: TGTGCCATCAGCCTGGGACAGGGGAACACTGAAGCTTTCTTT.

The rearrangement links TRBV28 to TRBJ2-2; 16 bases fit TRBD2. The CDR3 is made up of 17 amino acids. The V gene end was trimmed by 6 bases and the J gene end by 7 bases; junction bases not matched to a gene: 8. CDR1 is MDHEN and CDR2 is SYDVKM in the germline V gene. CDR3 region: CASSPGLAGGPGGELFF. The CDR3 region has the DNA TGTGCCAGCAGCCCGGGACTAGCGGGAGGGCCCGGCGGGGAGCTGTTTTTT.

This clone was recorded only once. The CDR3 DNA sequence: TGTGCCATCAGTGAGGTAGCGGGCGCTAACACCGGGGAGCTGTTTTTT. Its protein is CAISEVAGANTGELFF. The chain couples TRBV10-3 to TRBJ2-2, with 7 bases that match TRBD2. Unmatched junction bases numbered 5, after V lost 2 bases and J lost 2 bases. The CDR3 totals 16 residues. The germline gives CDR1 ENHRY, CDR2 SYGVKD.

This chain links TRBV23-1 with TRBJ1-1; maybe TRBD1 (6 bases). TRBV23-1 is an open reading frame, and its role is uncertain. The CDR3 is 11 residues long. V lost 11 bases to trimming and J lost 1 base, with 8 bases between them. The CDR3 protein is CAQGRNTEAFF. The DNA for the CDR3 is TGCGCCCAGGGGCGGAACACTGAAGCTTTCTTT.

The rearrangement uses TRBV28 and TRBJ2-2; D possibly corresponds to TRBD2 (5 bases). The V gene lost 3 bases and the J gene lost 2 bases, with 10 bases spanning the gap. The CDR3 contains 15 residues. Germline assignment: CDR1 MDHEN and CDR2 SYDVKM. DNA of the CDR3: TGTGCCAGCAGTTTGGAGGCGGATAACACCGGGGAGCTGTTTTTT. This translates into CASSLEADNTGELFF.

The chain carries TRBV4-1 and TRBJ1-3, with D possibly being TRBD1 (5 bases). This CDR3 has 14 residues. The germline V gene has CDR1 MGHRA and CDR2 YSYEKL. Trimming took off 0 bases at V and 2 bases at J, with 5 bases between the two ends. CDR3 in DNA: TGCGCCAGCAGCCAAGACAGGGCTGGAAACACCATATATTTT. Translated, it gives CASSQDRAGNTIYF.

The rearrangement joins TRBV28 to TRBJ1-4, with 7 bases aligning to TRBD1. Germline trimming cut 4 bases from V and 2 bases from J; bases unmatched to any gene: 7. The germline gives CDR1 MDHEN, CDR2 SYDVKM. This CDR3 is built from 16 residues. The CDR3 loop is CASSSSRGFTNEKLFF. DNA of the CDR3: TGTGCCAGCAGTTCCAGCAGGGGGTTCACTAATGAAAAACTGTTTTTT.

This clone showed up just a few times. V and J are TRBV30 and TRBJ1-2; D unclear. CDR1 is GTSNPN, CDR2 SVGIG, per germline (reference sequence). This CDR3 is 14 amino acids long. V was shortened by 0 bases and J by 3 bases, with 11 bases between the two germline ends. CDR3 bases: TGTGCCTGGAGTGTATCATCCCGGGACTATGGCTACACCTTC. It specifies CAWSVSSRDYGYTF.

The chain uses TRBV11-3 and TRBJ1-1; D is perhaps TRBD1 (6 bases). The ends were cut back, 3 bases at V and 5 bases at J, with 10 bases in the middle. Germline-derived CDR1 and CDR2 are SGHNT and YENEEA. The CDR3 has 13 residues. The CDR3 nucleotides are TGTGCCAGCAGCTTTGACAGGAATACTGAAGCTTTCTTT. This translates into CASSFDRNTEAFF.

The genes are TRBV7-2 and TRBJ2-7, with 8 nucleotides matching TRBD2. Germline-derived CDR1 and CDR2 are SGHTA and FQGNSA. Trimming cost V 4 bases and J 0 bases; bases outside gene matches: 11. The CDR3 runs 17 residues. The CDR3: CASSSPPRGGFSYEQYF. For the CDR3, the DNA is TGTGCCAGCAGCTCCCCCCCACGGGGGGGATTCTCCTACGAGCAGTACTTC.

The chain uses TRBV23-1 and TRBJ2-7, with D possibly TRBD1 on 6 matching bases. TRBV23-1 is placed among ORFs of uncertain function. Trimming removed 4 bases from V and 0 bases from J, with 28 bases in between. The CDR3 totals 20 residues. CDR3 coding DNA: TGCGCCAGCAGTCGGGTCAGTGGGGCACAGGGCCCCCATAGCTCCTACGAGCAGTACTTC. This codes for CASSRVSGAQGPHSSYEQYF.

On this clone: The junction departs from the called germline gene at one end, perhaps through a read error. V usage is TRBV4-2 and J usage is TRBJ1-5; possibly TRBD1 for D (6 bases). Germline values: CDR1 LGHNA, CDR2 YNFKEQ. The CDR3 loop spans 17 amino acids. The CDR3 protein is CANSQEQGRYSNQPQHF. The CDR3 nucleotides are TGTGCCAACAGCCAGGAACAGGGTCGGTATAGCAATCAGCCCCAGCATTTT.

The V and J genes are TRBV15 and TRBJ2-3, with a possible D match to TRBD2 (6 bases). This CDR3 region has 16 residues. Germline CDR1 is LNHNV and CDR2 is YYDKDF (reference sequence). V was cut by 1 base and J by 1 base, with 12 bases left in between. CDR3 region: CATSRVRGTGTDTQYF. The CDR3 nucleotides read TGTGCCACCAGCAGAGTACGGGGGACTGGCACAGATACGCAGTATTTT.